The 7 T cell receptor beta chains presented below share a single source sample, sequenced in a study of blood T cells in healthy people across ages. A second PCR of roughly 7 to 11 cycles used a sample-barcoded 5' primer and a J-beta primer mix. TCRdb re-called the 5' RACE reads with MiXCR, one entry per CDR3 protein. The table records around 870,000 distinct CDR3 sequences, about 30% of them present only once. The material sequenced was blood. These receptors were taken from an elderly woman in good health.

This clonotype was recorded a few times. The rearrangement links TRBV30 to TRBJ1-2, with D unresolved. The V and J ends lost 7 bases and 0 bases respectively, with 15 bases between them. CDR3 length: 14 residues. CDR1 is GTSNPN and CDR2 is SVGIG in the germline V gene (reference sequence). In DNA form, the CDR3 reads TGTGCCTTCCCGGGCGGAGGCGCTAACTATGGCTACACCTTC. Residues: CAFPGGGANYGYTF.

This clonotype was seen many times. The genes are TRBV6-2 or TRBV6-3 and TRBJ2-1; D call uncertain. The CDR3 spans 14 residues. The ends were cut back, 6 bases at V and 0 bases at J, with 9 bases in the middle. Per the germline V gene, CDR1 is MNHEY and CDR2 is SVGEGT. This CDR3 reads CASSRVNSYNEQFF. The CDR3 DNA sequence: TGTGCCAGCAGCCGCGTAAACTCCTACAATGAGCAGTTCTTC.

The J gene is TRBJ1-4, the V gene TRBV25-1, with D unclear. CDR1 is MGHDK and CDR2 is SYGVNS in the germline V gene. The CDR3 spans 15 residues. Trimming took 2 bases from V and 5 from J, leaving 12 bases between them. CDR3: CASSEGGTLNEKLFF. For the CDR3, the DNA is TGTGCCAGCAGTGAAGGAGGAACACTAAATGAAAAACTGTTTTTT.

The chain has TRBV7-8 and TRBJ1-5; D is unclear. V shed 1 base and J shed 0 bases, with 7 bases lying between them. CDR3 length: 15 residues. Germline V gene lookup returns CDR1 SGHVS and CDR2 FQNEAQ. CDR3 amino acids: CASSLGINSNQPQHF. DNA of the CDR3: TGTGCCAGCAGCTTAGGGATTAATAGCAATCAGCCCCAGCATTTT.

Comment on this clonotype: A clone one base away is much larger, so this may be a read error. The V call is TRBV7-8, the J call TRBJ2-1; D is perhaps TRBD1 (5 bases). The end of the DNA is better explained by TRBJ2-7, so the J call may be wrong. The CDR3 is 16 amino acids. Germline lookup yields CDR1 SGHVS and CDR2 FQNEAQ. This CDR3 is CASSLSQGSSYNEQYF. In DNA, the CDR3 is TGTGCCAGCAGCTTAAGTCAGGGATCCTCCTACAATGAGCAGTACTTC.

In its sample, this clonotype was seen many times. J is TRBJ2-3 and V is TRBV20-1; 10 bases fit TRBD1. Per germline, CDR1 DFQATT and CDR2 SNEGSKA (reference sequence). The CDR3 runs to 15 residues. The V and J ends lost 1 base and 7 bases, in that order; junction bases with no gene match: 8. CDR3 sequence: CSARGGQGSTNTQYF. Written as DNA, the CDR3 is TGCAGTGCTAGAGGGGGACAGGGGTCCACGAATACGCAGTATTTT.

This clonotype was seen ten or more times. V and J are TRBV21-1 and TRBJ2-5; TRBD1 is taken as the D call from the table, unchecked against the DNA. TRBV21-1 has pseudogene status. The CDR3 is made up of 12 amino acids. The CDR3 here is CASGRKQETQYF. The CDR3 region has the DNA TGTGCCAGCGGGCGGAAACAAGAGACCCAGTACTTC.